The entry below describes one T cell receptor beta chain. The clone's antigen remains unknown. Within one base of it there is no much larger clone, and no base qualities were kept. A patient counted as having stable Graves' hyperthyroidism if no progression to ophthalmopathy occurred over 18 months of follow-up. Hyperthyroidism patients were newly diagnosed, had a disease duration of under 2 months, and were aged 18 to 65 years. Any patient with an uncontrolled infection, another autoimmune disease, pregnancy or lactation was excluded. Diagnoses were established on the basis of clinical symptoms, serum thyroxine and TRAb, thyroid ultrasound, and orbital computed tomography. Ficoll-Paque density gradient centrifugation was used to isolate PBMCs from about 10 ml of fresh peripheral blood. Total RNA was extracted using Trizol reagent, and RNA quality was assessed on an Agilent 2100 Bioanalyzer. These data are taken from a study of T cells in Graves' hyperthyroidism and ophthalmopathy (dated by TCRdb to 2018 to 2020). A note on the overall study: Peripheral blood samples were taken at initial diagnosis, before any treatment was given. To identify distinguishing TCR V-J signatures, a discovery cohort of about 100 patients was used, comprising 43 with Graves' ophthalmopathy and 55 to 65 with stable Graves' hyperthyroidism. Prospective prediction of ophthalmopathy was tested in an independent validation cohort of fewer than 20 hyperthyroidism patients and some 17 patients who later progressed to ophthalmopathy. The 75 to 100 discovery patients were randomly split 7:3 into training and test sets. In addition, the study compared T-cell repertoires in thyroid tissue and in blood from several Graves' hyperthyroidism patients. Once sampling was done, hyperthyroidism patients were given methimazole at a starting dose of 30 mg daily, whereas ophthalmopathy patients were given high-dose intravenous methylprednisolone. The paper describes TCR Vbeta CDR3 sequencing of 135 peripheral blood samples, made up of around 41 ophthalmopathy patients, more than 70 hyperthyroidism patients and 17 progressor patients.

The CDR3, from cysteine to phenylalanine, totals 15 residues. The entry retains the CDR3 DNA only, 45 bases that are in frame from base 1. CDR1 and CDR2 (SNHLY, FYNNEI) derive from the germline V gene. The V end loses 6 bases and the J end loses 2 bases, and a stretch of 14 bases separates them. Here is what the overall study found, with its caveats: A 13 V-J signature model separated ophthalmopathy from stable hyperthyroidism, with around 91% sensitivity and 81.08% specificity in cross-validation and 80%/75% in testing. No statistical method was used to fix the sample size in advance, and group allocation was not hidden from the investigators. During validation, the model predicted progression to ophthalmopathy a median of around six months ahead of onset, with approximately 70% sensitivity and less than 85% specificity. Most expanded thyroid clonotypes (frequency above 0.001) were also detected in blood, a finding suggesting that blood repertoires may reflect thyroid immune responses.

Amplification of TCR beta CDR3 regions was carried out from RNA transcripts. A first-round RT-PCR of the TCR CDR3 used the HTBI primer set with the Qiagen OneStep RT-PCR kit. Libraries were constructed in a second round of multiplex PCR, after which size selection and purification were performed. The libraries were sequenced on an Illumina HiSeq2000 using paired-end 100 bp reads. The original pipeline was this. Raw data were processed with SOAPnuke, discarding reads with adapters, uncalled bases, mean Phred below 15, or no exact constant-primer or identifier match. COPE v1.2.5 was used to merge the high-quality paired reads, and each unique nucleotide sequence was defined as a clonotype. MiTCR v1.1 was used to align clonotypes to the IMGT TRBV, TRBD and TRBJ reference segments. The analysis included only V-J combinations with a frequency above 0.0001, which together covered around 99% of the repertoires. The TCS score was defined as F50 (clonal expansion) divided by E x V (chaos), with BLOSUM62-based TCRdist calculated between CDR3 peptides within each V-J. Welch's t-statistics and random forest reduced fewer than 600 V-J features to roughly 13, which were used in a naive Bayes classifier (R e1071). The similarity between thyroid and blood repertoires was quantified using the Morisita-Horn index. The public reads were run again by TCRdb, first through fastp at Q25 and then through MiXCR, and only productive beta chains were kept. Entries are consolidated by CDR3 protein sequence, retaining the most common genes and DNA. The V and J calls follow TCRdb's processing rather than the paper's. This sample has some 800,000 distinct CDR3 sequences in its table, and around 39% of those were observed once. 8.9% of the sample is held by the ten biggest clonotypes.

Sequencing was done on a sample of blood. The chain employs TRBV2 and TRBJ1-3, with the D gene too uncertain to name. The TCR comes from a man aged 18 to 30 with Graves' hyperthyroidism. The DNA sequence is TGTGCCAGCAGGGGCTGGGGAAAGGCTGGAAACACCATATATTTT. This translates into CASRGWGKAGNTIYF.